Sequencing of this TCR beta chain was carried out in a study of vaccination and CD4 T cells after COVID-19. In its sample, this clonotype was seen a few times. Its target is unknown. The treatment: approximately 9-day PBMC culture with coronavirus spike peptide pools or control peptides (ViraFEST assay). PCR tests turned positive between March and December 2020, before US Alpha, Beta and Delta variants. Looked up from germline, CDR1 is LNHDA and CDR2 is SQIVND (reference sequence). V lost 1 base to trimming and J lost 6 bases, with 14 bases between them. The CDR3 extends over 15 amino acids. Oncomine TCR Beta short-read sequencing was applied to DNA from cultured CD4+ T cells. TCRdb re-derived calls from the PCR reads in MiXCR, one entry per CDR3 protein. The sample has around 21,000 distinct CDR3 sequences, 45% to 70% seen once.

The receptor's source is a human donor who had recovered from COVID-19. The chain is built from TRBV19 and TRBJ2-3, with a weak D call TRBD2 (6 bases). Sequenced material: CD4+ T cells from blood, cultured in vitro. CDR3 sequence: CASSIVEGVTDTQYF. CDR3 DNA: TGTGCCAGTAGTATAGTGGAGGGAGTTACGGATACGCAGTATTTT.